A selection of T cell receptor beta chains follows, all from one sample in a study of blood T cell repertoires in COVID-19. Sequencing used immunoSEQ multiplex PCR; TCRdb keeps in-frame clones, though not all of them. The sample holds under 250,000 clones; around nine tenths are singletons and the top ten take around 1.5%. Sequenced: peripheral blood. Every receptor here comes from a woman aged 55-69 years who had recovered from COVID-19. The conserved cysteine and the conserved F or W are not part of the CDR3 here.

J gene	V gene	CDR3 length	CDR3 protein
TRBJ1-1	TRBV25-1	14	ASSERWQGGNTEAF
TRBJ1-6	TRBV6-5	12	ASSYPGQSSPLH
TRBJ2-2	TRBV9	11	AVRMGNTGELF
TRBJ1-2	TRBV19	10	ASSIRDYGYT
TRBJ1-5	TRBV18	13	ASSPTGEGNQPQH
TRBJ2-1	TRBV7-8	14	ASSLAGLADYNEQF
TRBJ2-5	TRBV15	14	ATSREQGVGQETQY
TRBJ1-4	TRBV27	13	ASSPWDRVGEKLF
TRBJ2-5	TRBV4-1	17	ASSQDPGLAGRHLETQY
TRBJ2-3	TRBV5-1	13	ASSPVRGATDTQY